Listed here is a single TCR beta chain. The antigen remains unidentified. Extraction of RNA preceded its reverse transcription into cDNA, which served as the sequencing template. The table came from immunoSEQ multiplex PCR; TCRdb's copy has only in-frame clones and leaves some out. The sample carries about 190,000 clones, 55% to 70% recorded once. Treatment of the sample: oral pan-JAK inhibitor, 5-10 mg twice daily. The sample belongs to a study of CD8+ T cells in alopecia areata. About the research overall: Scoring of treated patients' severity used the percentage of affected scalp area. Study-wide results and limits: Normal-skin resident alphabeta T cells also appear among scalp sample sequences. The treated group had a single nonresponder, limiting CD8+ expansion-response conclusions.

Trimming took 0 bases from V and 0 from J, leaving 5 bases between them. In germline, CDR1 is GTSNPN, CDR2 SVGIG (reference sequence). This CDR3 has 13 amino acids. Sequencing used CD4+ T cells sorted from blood, obtained at week 4, from a patient treated with tofacitinib. V gene TRBV30 combines with J gene TRBJ2-5, with D hard to call. The receptor's source is a human donor with alopecia areata. CDR3 DNA sequence: TGTGCCTGGAGTGTATCCTACCAAGAGACCCAGTACTTC. Translation gives CAWSVSYQETQYF. Filled out from reference TRBV30 and TRBJ2-5, the complete variable domain reads SQTIHQWPATLVQPVGSPLSLECTVEGTSNPNLYWYRQAAGRGLQLLFYSVGIGQISSEVPQNLSASRPQDRQFILSSKKLLLSDSGFYLCAWSVSYQETQYFGPGTRLLVL.